This entry describes one TCR beta chain. The assay was immunoSEQ multiplex PCR, and TCRdb's table has in-frame clones only and misses some. The profile shows fewer than 200,000 clones, over 80% of them singletons. CDR1 and CDR2 (germline): GTSNPN, SVGIG (reference sequence). V lost 4 bases, J lost 1 base, and 7 bases lay in between. This CDR3 spans 12 amino acids. The sample comes from a study of blood T cell repertoires in COVID-19. Across the whole study: COVID-19 samples from acute and convalescent phases originated in the United States, Italy and Spain. T cells, B-cell-depleted T cells, or PBMCs supplied cDNA or gDNA.

V and J are TRBV30 and TRBJ1-1, with unresolved D. The TCR sequence derives from a woman between 65 and 79 years old with acute or convalescent COVID-19. The sequenced sample was peripheral blood. The CDR3 reads CAWTPWNTEAFF. The CDR3 DNA reads as TGTGCCTGGACCCCGTGGAACACTGAAGCTTTCTTT.